What follows are 27 T cell receptor beta chains derived from one specimen sequenced in a study of PD-1 blockade in mismatch repair-deficient tumors. Libraries were prepared by immunoSEQ multiplex PCR; TCRdb keeps only in-frame clonotypes and omits some of them. The sample yields under 95,000 clones, about four fifths seen once. The material sequenced was peripheral blood, taken 44 weeks after starting pembrolizumab. Every receptor here comes from an adult with mismatch repair-deficient cancer.

The chain combines TRBV30 with TRBJ1-5; D perhaps matches TRBD1 (6 bases). Germline V gene lookup returns CDR1 GTSNPN and CDR2 SVGIG (reference sequence). Trimming stripped 1 base from V and 3 bases from J, with 10 bases between. The CDR3 is made up of 14 amino acids. CDR3: CAWSGGGPNQPQHF. The CDR3 region has the DNA TGTGCCTGGAGTGGAGGGGGTCCCAATCAGCCCCAGCATTTT.

The chain's CDR3 is CASSLERVVGGYTF. The CDR3 bases are TGTGCCAGCAGCTTAGAGCGCGTCGTCGGGGGCTACACCTTC. This sequence joins TRBV7-2 and TRBJ1-2; D remains unclear. Germline CDR1 SGHTA, CDR2 FQGNSA. V was trimmed by 1 base and J by 8 bases, leaving 14 bases between them. The CDR3 spans 14 residues.

With regard to this clone: The junction and the germline gene differ at one end; a read error may be behind it. The rearrangement links TRBV11-3 to TRBJ2-7, with D uncertain. This CDR3 has 13 amino acids. Germline loops: CDR1 SGHNT, CDR2 YENEEA. CDR3 sequence: CASSLGWAGEQYF. As DNA, the CDR3 is TGTGCCAGCAGTTTAGGGTGGGCCGGCGAGCAGTACTTC.

The gene calls are TRBV30 and TRBJ2-4; D not certain. Germline lookup yields CDR1 GTSNPN and CDR2 SVGIG (reference sequence). V was clipped by 2 bases and J by 3 bases, with 11 bases between them. The CDR3 runs to 14 residues. The CDR3 coding sequence is TGTGCCTGGAGTCCCTCGGGCGGCAAAAACATTCAGTACTTC. Translating gives CAWSPSGGKNIQYF. Using reference TRBV30 and TRBJ2-4 for the parts outside the CDR3, the full variable domain is SQTIHQWPATLVQPVGSPLSLECTVEGTSNPNLYWYRQAAGRGLQLLFYSVGIGQISSEVPQNLSASRPQDRQFILSSKKLLLSDSGFYLCAWSPSGGKNIQYFGAGTRLSVL.

The sample holds many counts of this clone. The chain links TRBV30 to TRBJ1-2; no firm D call. This CDR3 contains 14 residues. The germline V gene encodes CDR1 GTSNPN and CDR2 SVGIG (reference sequence). The germline V and J ends were trimmed by 2 bases and 7 bases, with 17 bases remaining between them. In nucleotides, the CDR3 is TGTGCCTGGAGTTTGTCGGCTACCTCCTTTGGCTACACCTTC. This gives the protein CAWSLSATSFGYTF. Together with reference TRBV30 and TRBJ1-2, the CDR3 gives the full variable domain: SQTIHQWPATLVQPVGSPLSLECTVEGTSNPNLYWYRQAAGRGLQLLFYSVGIGQISSEVPQNLSASRPQDRQFILSSKKLLLSDSGFYLCAWSLSATSFGYTFGSGTRLTVV.

This clone is judged medium-sized. The chain combines TRBV6-5 with TRBJ2-7; a weak D match, TRBD1 (6 bases). Looked up from germline, CDR1 is MNHEY and CDR2 is SVGAGI. V lost 5 bases, J lost 3 bases, and 14 bases lay in between. CDR3 length: 14 amino acids. The CDR3 region is CASSPQGQNYEQYF. As DNA, the CDR3 is TGTGCCAGCAGTCCTCAAGGACAGAACTACGAGCAGTACTTC.

The chain links TRBV7-2 to TRBJ1-1, with D unclear. Looked up from germline, CDR1 is SGHTA and CDR2 is FQGNSA. V dropped 4 bases and J dropped 0 bases, with 6 bases sitting between them. The CDR3 covers 13 residues. This chain's CDR3 is CASSSLMNTEAFF. CDR3 sequence (DNA): TGTGCCAGCAGCTCCCTTATGAACACTGAAGCTTTCTTT. The full variable domain, with the rest looked up from reference TRBV7-2 and TRBJ1-1, is GAGVSQSPSNKVTEKGKDVELRCDPISGHTALYWYRQSLGQGLEFLIYFQGNSAPDKSGLPSDRFSAERTGGSVSTLTIQRTQQEDSAVYLCASSSLMNTEAFFGQGTRLTVV.

The chain has TRBV7-3 and TRBJ1-2, with no clear D. This CDR3 contains 13 residues. V was trimmed by 5 bases and J by 8 bases, leaving 15 bases between them. Germline V gene lookup returns CDR1 SGHTA and CDR2 FQGTGA. CDR3 nucleotide sequence: TGTGCCAGCAGCCGCCCAGAAAGGGTCGGCTACACCTTC. It yields the protein CASSRPERVGYTF.

Only a few counts were recorded for this clone. DNA of the CDR3: TGTGCCAGCAGTGACTTAGGCGGAGCGGGGGGAAATGAGCAGTTCTTC. Translating gives CASSDLGGAGGNEQFF. V and J are TRBV6-4 and TRBJ2-1, with 9 bases aligning to TRBD2. Looked up from germline, CDR1 is MRHNA and CDR2 is SNTAGT. CDR3 size: 16 residues. V lost 1 base and J lost 7; bases outside the gene matches: 8.

The V call is TRBV7-2, the J call TRBJ2-1, with D possibly being TRBD1 or TRBD2 (6 bases each). CDR1 is SGHTA and CDR2 is FQGNSA in the germline V gene. Trimming pared 6 bases from V and 0 bases from J, leaving 9 bases between. This CDR3 has 14 amino acids. The CDR3 loop is CASRQGGSYNEQFF. The CDR3 nucleotides read TGTGCCAGCAGACAGGGAGGCTCCTACAATGAGCAGTTCTTC.

This chain uses TRBV5-4 with TRBJ2-3, with D perhaps TRBD1 (6 bases). The CDR3 runs 13 residues. V lost 3 bases and J lost 4, with 9 bases in between. Germline CDR1 reads SGHNT; CDR2 reads YYREEE (reference sequence). The CDR3 sequence is CASSSTGPDTQYF. In DNA, the CDR3 is TGTGCCAGCAGCTCCACAGGGCCAGATACGCAGTATTTT.

V is TRBV5-5 and J is TRBJ2-7, with 8 bases matching TRBD2. Germline V gives CDR1 SGHKS, CDR2 YYEKEE (reference sequence). This CDR3 has 16 residues. The junction had 13 bases not matched to a gene; V was cut back by 5 bases and J by 3 bases. The CDR3 sequence: CASSSTWSGGYYEQYF. The DNA of the CDR3 is TGTGCCAGCAGTTCAACGTGGTCGGGAGGGTACTACGAGCAGTACTTC.

This clone was picked up a small number of times. CDR3 sequence reads: CASSFTSGGTEAFF. The CDR3 bases are TGTGCCAGCAGCTTCACCTCGGGAGGCACTGAAGCTTTCTTT. The chain links TRBV11-3 to TRBJ1-1, with D uncertain. With 3 bases removed from V and 4 bases from J, the gap between germline ends came to 12 bases. Germline V lookup: CDR1 SGHNT, CDR2 YENEEA. The CDR3 length is 14 residues.

The chain links TRBV5-1 to TRBJ2-3; D call uncertain. Germline V gives CDR1 SGHRS, CDR2 YFSETQ. This CDR3 contains 14 residues. Deletions cut 5 bases from V and 1 base from J, with 11 bases between. The CDR3 sequence is CASSPSSGTDTQYF. The CDR3 DNA follows: TGCGCCAGCAGTCCGAGTTCAGGCACAGATACGCAGTATTTT.

The chain carries TRBV6-4 and TRBJ1-5; D is uncertain. From germline, CDR1 is MRHNA and CDR2 SNTAGT. V was trimmed by 6 bases and J by 4 bases, leaving 13 bases between them. The CDR3 consists of 14 residues. The CDR3 region has the DNA TGTGCCAGCAGGAACCGAAAGCTTAATCAGCCCCAGCATTTT. Protein: CASRNRKLNQPQHF.

V usage is TRBV4-3 and J usage is TRBJ2-1, with 10 nucleotides matching TRBD2. The CDR3 length is 15 residues. V shed 4 bases, J shed 6 bases, and the junction held 6 bases outside the gene matches. Germline CDR1 and CDR2: LGHNA and YSLEER. CDR3 amino acids: CASSLASGSTNEQFF. The CDR3 DNA follows: TGCGCCAGCAGCCTCGCTAGCGGGAGTACCAATGAGCAGTTCTTC.

This CDR3 is CASRRGTGYGYTF. The DNA for the CDR3 is TGTGCCAGCAGACGCGGGACAGGCTATGGCTACACCTTC. The V call is TRBV7-6, the J call TRBJ1-2; TRBD1 matches 8 bases. Germline V gene sequence: CDR1 SGHVS, CDR2 FNYEAQ. V was clipped by 6 bases and J by 4 bases; unmatched bases: 4. The CDR3 runs 13 residues.

CDR3 protein: CASSEVSGYGGNTIYF. The CDR3 DNA reads as TGTGCCAGCAGCGAAGTTTCGGGGTACGGCGGAAACACCATATATTTT. The rearrangement joins TRBV7-9 to TRBJ1-3; D remains ambiguous. V gave up 5 bases and J gave up 4 bases, with 18 bases separating them. CDR1 and CDR2 from the germline V gene are SEHNR and FQNEAQ (reference sequence). The CDR3 consists of 16 residues.

This clone was observed a handful of times. J is TRBJ1-1 and V is TRBV5-4; the D is unclear. CDR1 and CDR2 (germline): SGHNT, YYREEE (reference sequence). Trimming cost V 4 bases and J 1 base, with 14 bases left between them. The CDR3 spans 15 residues. The CDR3 loop reads CASSVSLDKNTEAFF. In nucleotides, the CDR3 is TGTGCCAGCAGCGTGTCATTAGACAAGAACACTGAAGCTTTCTTT. Supplemented by reference TRBV5-4 and TRBJ1-1, the full variable domain reads ETGVTQSPTHLIKTRGQQVTLRCSSQSGHNTVSWYQQALGQGPQFIFQYYREEENGRGNFPPRFSGLQFPNYSSELNVNALELDDSALYLCASSVSLDKNTEAFFGQGTRLTVV.

This chain uses TRBV11-2 with TRBJ1-5, with TRBD1 identical over 7 bases. The CDR3 contains 13 residues. V lost 3 bases to trimming and J lost 5 bases; unmatched junction nucleotides: 1. CDR1 is SGHAT, CDR2 FQNNGV, per germline. This CDR3 is CASSFDRDQPQHF. CDR3 sequence (DNA): TGTGCCAGCAGCTTCGACAGGGATCAGCCCCAGCATTTT.

The J gene is TRBJ1-2, the V gene TRBV6-5; 9 bases agree with TRBD1. The CDR3 spans 15 residues. The germline V gene encodes CDR1 MNHEY and CDR2 SVGAGI. With 4 bases clipped from V and 4 bases from J, the junction kept 7 bases outside the gene matches. The DNA of the CDR3 is TGTGCCAGCAGTTTAACAGGGGGCCAGTCCTATGGCTACACCTTC. Translating gives CASSLTGGQSYGYTF.

Of note for this clone: A clone one base away is much larger, so this may be a read error. The sample carries other DNA sequences with the same CDR3. The chain couples TRBV13 to TRBJ2-7; 9 bases match TRBD1. The germline CDR1 and CDR2 sequences are PRHDT and FYEKMQ (reference sequence). There are 15 residues in the CDR3. V gave up 5 bases and J gave up 4 bases; unmatched junction bases: 9. CDR3 DNA sequence: TGTGCCAGCAGCCCCCCAGGACAGGGGCTTTACGAGCAGTACTTC. Its translation: CASSPPGQGLYEQYF.

The CDR3 loop reads CASSHGRYYGYTF. In nucleotides, the CDR3 is TGTGCCAGCAGCCACGGGAGGTACTATGGCTACACCTTC. The rearrangement uses TRBV5-8 and TRBJ1-2; no reliable D call. Germline CDR1 SGHTS, CDR2 YDEGEE. V lost 4 bases and J 3 bases, leaving 10 bases between the germline ends. This CDR3 is built from 13 residues.

The chain links TRBV11-2 to TRBJ2-5, with 9 bases fitting TRBD1. This CDR3 has 17 residues. CDR1 is SGHAT and CDR2 is FQNNGV in the germline V gene. The V gene end was trimmed by 5 bases and the J gene end by 4 bases; junction bases not matched to a gene: 14. The CDR3 DNA sequence: TGTGCCAGCAGCGTTGAGGGCGGGACAGGGAACCGAGAGACCCAGTACTTC. Its translation is CASSVEGGTGNRETQYF.

V usage is TRBV4-3 and J usage is TRBJ1-2; D is unresolved. The CDR3 is 17 residues long. With 0 bases removed from V and 4 bases from J, the gap between germline ends came to 18 bases. Germline V gene sequence: CDR1 LGHNA, CDR2 YSLEER. The CDR3 region is CASSQDNEVSALYGYTF. As DNA, the CDR3 is TGCGCCAGCAGCCAAGATAATGAGGTTTCGGCTCTCTATGGCTACACCTTC.

The chain uses TRBV4-1 and TRBJ2-5; 10 nucleotides line up with TRBD2. After removal of 5 bases from V and 0 bases from J, the junction contained 9 bases not matched to a gene. The length of the CDR3 is 17 residues. The germline gives CDR1 MGHRA, CDR2 YSYEKL. The CDR3 loop reads CASSESRTSGYQETQYF. The CDR3 region has the DNA TGCGCCAGCAGCGAGTCTCGGACTAGCGGATACCAAGAGACCCAGTACTTC.

This clone was picked up one time. The CDR3 DNA sequence: TGTGCCAGTAGCGACGGGGTTTTAGGCACCGGGGAGCTGTTTTTT. Its protein is CASSDGVLGTGELFF. The chain carries TRBV19 and TRBJ2-2, with D possibly TRBD2 on 5 matching bases. CDR1 and CDR2 from the germline V gene are LNHDA and SQIVND (reference sequence). The CDR3 loop spans 15 amino acids. The germline V and J ends were trimmed by 6 bases and 4 bases, with 15 bases remaining between them. The whole variable domain, filled in from reference TRBV19 and TRBJ2-2, reads DGGITQSPKYLFRKEGQNVTLSCEQNLNHDAMYWYRQDPGQGLRLIYYSQIVNDFQKGDIAEGYSVSREKKESFPLTVTSAQKNPTAFYLCASSDGVLGTGELFFGEGSRLTVL.